This T cell receptor beta chain was obtained from a study of post-analysis software for immune sequencing data. The study, taken as a whole, reports: TRBV5-6, TRBV5-1 and TRBV20-1 belonged to a set of roughly 5 TRBV segments that were more frequent in patients than controls.

This clonotype was seen a few times. Its antigen is unidentified. Trimming removed 2 bases from V and 2 bases from J, with 7 bases in between. This CDR3 is built from 15 residues. The germline gives CDR1 SGHTA, CDR2 FQGTGA. Unique-molecular-identifier-tagged TCR beta cDNA libraries were used. T cells numbering about 0.85 to 11 million yielded cDNA molecules that totaled about 500,000. TCRdb itself ran the PCR reads through MiXCR, one entry per CDR3 protein. The profile shows 550,000 to 700,000 distinct CDR3 sequences, roughly 46% of them singletons. The sequence was collected from a girl aged 10 to 17 with multiple sclerosis. Sequencing used blood. The rearrangement joins TRBV7-3 to TRBJ2-6; tentative D call: TRBD1 (6 bases). The CDR3 protein is CASSLGQPGANVLTF. CDR3 sequence (DNA): TGTGCCAGCAGCTTAGGACAGCCTGGGGCCAACGTCCTGACTTTC.